This TCR beta chain was recorded in a study of shared clonotypes between healthy human individuals. General study results and limits: The four-donor shared clonotypes exceeded non-shared clonotypes in generation probability, with non-shared ones scoring lower. Rarefaction revealed incomplete sorted-subset sequencing despite large depth.

Notes on this clone: Its antigen is as yet unknown.

Several immunoSEQ plates received, in even portions, the genomic DNA of each subset. Method: immunoSEQ multiplex PCR; TCRdb's copy keeps in-frame clones and lacks some. The data contain about 380,000 clones, about 96% of them seen just once; the ten biggest clones take up 0.32%. CDR3 length: 15 residues. Germline assignment: CDR1 SEHNR and CDR2 FQNEAQ (reference sequence). V lost 4 bases and J lost 8; bases outside the gene matches: 10. CD8 memory was a combination of CD45RO+ cells and CCR7-negative CD45RA+ TemRA cells. This clonotype originated in a young man in good health. Material: memory CD8+ T cells sorted from blood. Specified subset: CD45RO+ cells pooled with CCR7-negative TemRA cells. V usage is TRBV7-9 and J usage is TRBJ1-4; 7 nucleotides agree with TRBD1. The CDR3 DNA reads TGTGCCAGCAGCTCTCAGGGGGTCGGCGGAGAAAAACTGTTTTTT. Residues: CASSSQGVGGEKLFF.